Shown below are 18 T cell receptor beta chains from a single sample sequenced in a study of control samples from healthy donors and cancer patients. Generated by immunoSEQ multiplex PCR, the TCRdb table keeps only in-frame clones and is missing some. The data hold about 75,000 clones, with roughly 80% observed a single time. Sequencing used blood. The receptors originated from a man aged 50 to 59 in good health.

CDR3 in amino acids: CASSSADWTDTQYF. In DNA, the CDR3 is TGTGCCAGCAGCTCCGCCGATTGGACAGATACGCAGTATTTT. V gene TRBV7-9 combines with J gene TRBJ2-3; D is ambiguous. V gave up 4 bases and J gave up 3 bases, with 11 bases separating them. The CDR3 covers 14 residues. Germline CDR1 SEHNR, CDR2 FQNEAQ (reference sequence).

This chain joins TRBV19 and TRBJ2-1; 10 bases line up with TRBD2. CDR1 and CDR2 from the germline V gene are LNHDA and SQIVND (reference sequence). This CDR3 is 14 amino acids long. V lost 8 bases to trimming and J lost 2 bases; unmatched junction nucleotides: 3. CDR3 region: CASASGRAYNEQFF. CDR3 coding DNA: TGTGCCAGTGCTAGCGGGAGAGCCTACAATGAGCAGTTCTTC.

This sequence joins TRBV18 and TRBJ2-7; 7 positions match TRBD1. The CDR3 loop spans 17 amino acids. CDR1 and CDR2 from the germline V gene are KGHSH and LQKENI. V lost 0 bases and J lost 0; bases outside the gene matches: 8. This CDR3 reads CASSPPFLTGSSYEQYF. For the CDR3, the DNA is TGTGCCAGCTCACCACCGTTCCTGACAGGGAGCTCCTACGAGCAGTACTTC. Full variable domain (rest looked up from reference TRBV18 and TRBJ2-7): NAGVMQNPRHLVRRRGQEARLRCSPMKGHSHVYWYRQLPEEGLKFMVYLQKENIIDESGMPKERFSAEFPKEGPSILRIQQVVRGDSAAYFCASSPPFLTGSSYEQYFGPGTRLTVT.

A few counts support this clone. The chain links TRBV18 to TRBJ1-1; no definite D call. The CDR3 spans 12 residues. Germline values: CDR1 KGHSH, CDR2 LQKENI. Trimming cost V 2 bases and J 6 bases, with 7 bases left between them. The CDR3 bases are TGTGCCAGCTCACCAGCCACAGCTGAAGCTTTCTTT. Residues: CASSPATAEAFF.

The chain recombines TRBV28 with TRBJ1-1; D remains unclear. The germline V and J ends were trimmed by 2 bases and 8 bases, with 9 bases remaining between them. The CDR3 has 12 amino acids. Germline V lookup: CDR1 MDHEN, CDR2 SYDVKM. CDR3 loop: CASSLDGREAFF. The CDR3 DNA is TGTGCCAGCAGTTTAGACGGAAGAGAAGCTTTCTTT.

This clone was seen just once. The chain links TRBV15 to TRBJ2-5; D gene unclear. This CDR3 contains 16 residues. With 0 bases removed from V and 2 bases from J, the gap between germline ends came to 13 bases. The germline V gene encodes CDR1 LNHNV and CDR2 YYDKDF (reference sequence). CDR3 amino acids: CATSRDRGSSQETQYF. Here the CDR3 DNA reads TGTGCCACCAGCAGAGATCGTGGCAGTAGTCAAGAGACCCAGTACTTC.

This chain uses TRBV5-1 with TRBJ2-5; TRBD1 agrees at 7 bases. CDR1 is SGHRS and CDR2 is YFSETQ in the germline V gene. The CDR3 is made up of 14 amino acids. V lost 2 bases, J lost 5 bases, and 6 bases stayed unmatched. The CDR3 sequence is CASSFNRGGETQYF. CDR3 sequence (DNA): TGCGCCAGCAGCTTTAACAGGGGTGGGGAGACCCAGTACTTC. The variable domain in full, completed from reference TRBV5-1 and TRBJ2-5, reads KAGVTQTPRYLIKTRGQQVTLSCSPISGHRSVSWYQQTPGQGLQFLFEYFSETQRNKGNFPGRFSGRQFSNSRSEMNVSTLELGDSALYLCASSFNRGGETQYFGPGTRLLVL.

The V and J genes are TRBV28 and TRBJ1-2; D unclear. Between the trimmed V and J ends, which lost 7 bases and 4 bases, there was a span of 10 bases. The CDR3 runs 12 residues. Germline-derived CDR1 and CDR2 are MDHEN and SYDVKM. The CDR3 protein is CASKAGSYGYTF. In DNA, the CDR3 is TGTGCCAGCAAGGCGGGGAGCTATGGCTACACCTTC.

This chain links TRBV6-1 with TRBJ2-2; the D is unclear. The CDR3 is 15 amino acids. The V and J ends lost 0 bases and 3 bases respectively, with 8 bases between them. CDR1 and CDR2 (germline): MNHNS, SASEGT. CDR3 loop: CASSEAYGDTGELFF. The CDR3 DNA reads TGTGCCAGCAGTGAAGCGTATGGGGACACCGGGGAGCTGTTTTTT.

This chain joins TRBV28 and TRBJ2-7; D perhaps matches TRBD2 (6 bases). Per the germline V gene, CDR1 is MDHEN and CDR2 is SYDVKM. The CDR3 consists of 14 residues. Trimming removed 4 bases from V and 1 base from J, with 11 bases in between. In DNA form, the CDR3 reads TGTGCCAGCAGTTCCCGACTAGATTCCTACGAGCAGTACTTC. It specifies CASSSRLDSYEQYF.

The chain joins TRBV4-3 to TRBJ2-3; no definite D call. Trimming stripped 0 bases from V and 0 bases from J, with 4 bases between. Germline CDR1 reads LGHNA; CDR2 reads YSLEER. The CDR3 sequence is 14 residues long. In DNA form, the CDR3 reads TGCGCCAGCAGCCAAGATGCCAGCACAGATACGCAGTATTTT. This gives the protein CASSQDASTDTQYF.

The chain uses TRBV2 and TRBJ1-2; 7 bases line up with TRBD1. The J segment lost 8 bases and the V segment lost 2 bases, leaving 8 bases of the junction unmatched. The CDR3 contains 14 residues. Germline V gives CDR1 SNHLY, CDR2 FYNNEI. CDR3 coding DNA: TGTGCCAGCAGTGAATTCCCGACAGGGATAGGCTACACCTTC. Translation gives CASSEFPTGIGYTF.

The chain uses TRBV6-6 and TRBJ2-7; the match to TRBD2 covers 9 bases. This CDR3 spans 16 amino acids. With V trimmed by 5 bases and J by 4 bases, 12 bases remained unmatched. Germline loops: CDR1 MNHNY, CDR2 SVGAGI (reference sequence). CDR3 region: CASSPPEASGKYEQYF. CDR3 bases: TGTGCCAGCAGTCCCCCGGAGGCTAGCGGGAAGTACGAGCAGTACTTC.

For this clone: Mismatch with germline at one junction end may stem from a read error. The chain links TRBV7-9 to TRBJ2-5; TRBD2 matches at 12 bases. The CDR3 is 16 amino acids. The germline V gene encodes CDR1 SEHNR and CDR2 FQNEAQ (reference sequence). CDR3 sequence: CASSLAALAGGETQYF. DNA of the CDR3: TGTGCCAGCAGCCTAGCGGCACTAGCGGGAGGAGAGACCCAGTACTTC.

Only one count was recorded for this clone. The gene calls are TRBV19 and TRBJ1-4; no firm D call. The CDR3 is made up of 16 amino acids. V was pared by 2 bases and J by 0 bases, with 10 bases between. Germline CDR1 and CDR2: LNHDA and SQIVND (reference sequence). Here the CDR3 reads CASSIQLLATNEKLFF. In DNA, the CDR3 is TGTGCCAGTAGTATACAACTACTCGCAACTAATGAAAAACTGTTTTTT.

This rearrangement joins TRBV11-3 to TRBJ2-3, with a tentative D call TRBD2 (6 bases). Germline lookup yields CDR1 SGHNT and CDR2 YENEEA. The ends were cut back, 5 bases at V and 0 bases at J, with 9 bases in the middle. CDR3 size: 14 residues. The CDR3 DNA sequence: TGTGCCAGCAGCCTAGCGCCTAGCACAGATACGCAGTATTTT. Protein sequence: CASSLAPSTDTQYF.

The chain couples TRBV4-2 to TRBJ1-4; TRBD1 aligns across 9 bases. CDR1 and CDR2 from the germline V gene are LGHNA and YNFKEQ. Trimming cost V 3 bases and J 4 bases; bases outside gene matches: 6. This CDR3 has 16 amino acids. The CDR3 protein is CASSHGTGSGNEKLFF. CDR3 DNA sequence: TGTGCCAGCAGCCACGGGACAGGGAGCGGTAATGAAAAACTGTTTTTT.

The J gene is TRBJ1-2, the V gene TRBV6-2 or TRBV6-3; D is unclear. V was pared by 5 bases and J by 7 bases, with 17 bases between. CDR1 and CDR2 (germline): MNHEY, SVGEGT. The CDR3 extends over 14 amino acids. This CDR3 is CASSRNMGRGGYTF. The DNA for the CDR3 is TGTGCCAGCAGTCGCAACATGGGCCGGGGTGGCTACACCTTC.